This is a list of T cell receptor beta chains from one sample in a study of yellow fever vaccine responses in identical twins. TCRdb recomputed calls from the RT-PCR reads with MiXCR, one row per CDR3 protein. The table has under 25,000 distinct CDR3 sequences, approximately 70% seen once. Material: T cells from blood (PBMCs), unsorted or a sorted subset (not recorded which), obtained before or after yellow fever vaccination (not recorded which). The receptor source for this set is a woman under 30 who received the yellow fever vaccine. The CDR3 runs from the conserved cysteine through the conserved F or W. D genes are given only for firm matches. Clone size is not always given. Where it is, it says once, few, many or a class for expanded clones.

d_gene	v_gene	j_gene	abundance	CDR3aa	CDR3nt
-	TRBV7-3	TRBJ2-1	-	CASSFTDSDEQFF	TGTGCCAGCAGCTTTACAGACTCGGATGAGCAGTTCTTC
-	TRBV20-1	TRBJ2-7	-	CSAGPEPYEQYF	TGCAGTGCTGGGCCGGAGCCCTACGAGCAGTACTTC
TRBD2	TRBV12-3/TRBV12-4	TRBJ2-3	-	CASSPLAGGPTDTQYF	TGTGCCAGCAGTCCCCTAGCGGGAGGGCCGACAGATACGCAGTATTTT
TRBD1	TRBV24-1	TRBJ2-1	-	CATSGLWTGDNEQFF	TGTGCCACCAGTGGTCTATGGACAGGGGACAATGAGCAGTTCTTC
-	TRBV2	TRBJ2-4	-	CASSEGQLIAKNIQYF	TGTGCCAGCAGTGAAGGGCAGCTTATAGCCAAAAACATTCAGTACTTC
-	TRBV5-1	TRBJ2-7	-	CASSRGTLAPSYEQYF	TGCGCCAGCAGCCGTGGGACCCTAGCCCCGTCCTACGAGCAGTACTTC
-	TRBV15	TRBJ2-1	-	CATSAELSYNEQFF	TGTGCCACCAGTGCGGAGCTATCCTACAATGAGCAGTTCTTC
TRBD2	TRBV18	TRBJ2-3	-	CASSPQLREVSDTQYF	TGTGCCAGCTCACCTCAACTGCGGGAGGTTTCAGATACGCAGTATTTT
TRBD1	TRBV18	TRBJ1-6	-	CASSRLPGQGVTNSPLHF	TGTGCCAGCTCACGGCTACCGGGACAGGGGGTGACTAATTCACCCCTCCACTTT
-	TRBV6-2/TRBV6-3	TRBJ2-1	-	CASTSGSSYNEQFF	TGTGCCAGCACGTCCGGGAGCTCCTACAATGAGCAGTTCTTC
TRBD2	TRBV2	TRBJ2-3	few	CASSRRETADTQYF	TGTGCCAGTAGTAGGCGGGAGACCGCAGATACGCAGTATTTT
TRBD2	TRBV20-1	TRBJ2-1	-	CSARTSENYNEQFF	TGCAGTGCTAGGACTAGCGAGAACTACAATGAGCAGTTCTTC
TRBD2	TRBV4-1	TRBJ2-5	few	CASSATSGQETQYF	TGCGCCAGCAGCGCTACTAGCGGCCAAGAGACCCAGTACTTC
-	TRBV12-3/TRBV12-4	TRBJ1-6	-	CASRPGLEDSPLHF	TGTGCCAGCAGGCCTGGACTTGAAGATTCACCCCTCCACTTT
-	TRBV18	TRBJ2-7	-	CASSPGLDGPYEQYF	TGTGCCAGCTCACCCGGACTTGACGGGCCCTACGAGCAGTACTTC
-	TRBV12-3/TRBV12-4	TRBJ1-4	few	CASSTGGWDEKLFF	TGTGCCAGCAGTACAGGCGGTTGGGATGAAAAACTGTTTTTT
-	TRBV19	TRBJ2-7	few	CASSPGRTYEQYF	TGTGCCAGTAGTCCAGGTCGCACCTACGAGCAGTACTTC
-	TRBV11-3	TRBJ2-1	-	CASSLEPTYNEQFF	TGTGCCAGCAGCTTAGAGCCAACCTACAATGAGCAGTTCTTC
-	TRBV20-1	TRBJ1-1	-	CSALGHRNTGAFF	TGCAGTGCTCTGGGACACAGGAACACTGGGGCTTTCTTT
TRBD1	TRBV10-2	TRBJ1-5	-	CATQTGGAQPQHF	TGCGCCACCCAGACAGGGGGCGCGCAGCCCCAGCATTTT
-	TRBV18	TRBJ2-5	-	CASSPRPGTPETQYF	TGTGCCAGCTCACCGAGACCCGGGACACCAGAGACCCAGTACTTC
TRBD1	TRBV11-1	TRBJ2-1	few	CASSHRDRGRPYNEQFF	TGTGCCAGCAGTCACCGGGACAGGGGGCGACCATACAATGAGCAGTTCTTC
TRBD1	TRBV11-1	TRBJ1-2	-	CASSSTGNYGYTF	TGTGCCAGCAGCTCGACAGGGAACTATGGCTACACCTTC
-	TRBV29-1	TRBJ2-5	-	CSVEVPRWAGIQETQYF	TGCAGCGTTGAGGTCCCACGGTGGGCGGGGATCCAAGAGACCCAGTACTTC
TRBD2	TRBV11-1	TRBJ2-3	-	CASSITGTSGLVRTQYF	TGTGCCAGCAGCATAACCGGGACTAGCGGGCTTGTGAGGACGCAGTATTTT
-	TRBV20-1	TRBJ2-3	-	CSASSPGLASTDTQYF	TGCAGTGCGAGTTCCCCCGGGTTGGCTAGCACAGATACGCAGTATTTT